A selection of T cell receptor beta chains follows, all from one sample in a study of OX40 agonist ivuxolimab in advanced cancers. Sequenced by immunoSEQ multiplex PCR; TCRdb stores in-frame clones only, minus some. The sample lists 15,000 to 25,000 clones, more than 60% occurring once. The input for sequencing was CD4+ or CD8+ T cells sorted from blood, taken in a trial of the OX40 agonist ivuxolimab. The receptors derive from an adult with an advanced solid tumor such as melanoma, head and neck, liver or kidney cancer. Each CDR3 is given with its conserved first and last residue. D genes are given only for firm matches. Some rows mark clone size as missing; the rest say once, few, many or name a class of expanded clone.

V gene	J gene	D gene	clone size	CDR3 protein	CDR3 DNA
TRBV6-5	TRBJ2-7	NA	few	CASSYGTPYEQYF	TGTGCCAGCAGTTACGGGACACCCTACGAGCAGTACTTC
TRBV27	TRBJ2-7	TRBD2	NA	CASSTTSGARYEQYF	TGTGCCAGCAGTACAACTAGCGGAGCACGCTACGAGCAGTACTTC
TRBV2	TRBJ1-4	NA	NA	CASSNAFKGWANEKLFF	TGTGCCAGCAGTAACGCCTTCAAAGGGTGGGCTAATGAAAAACTGTTTTTT
TRBV28	TRBJ1-1	NA	NA	CASSLMGNTEAFF	TGTGCCAGCAGTTTAATGGGTAACACTGAAGCTTTCTTT
TRBV4-3	TRBJ2-6	NA	NA	CASSQDRSDSGANVLTF	TGCGCCAGCAGCCAAGATCGGTCGGACTCTGGGGCCAACGTCCTGACTTTC
TRBV5-8	TRBJ2-7	NA	NA	CASSLAEPPYEQYF	TGTGCCAGCAGCTTGGCAGAGCCTCCTTACGAGCAGTACTTC
TRBV18	TRBJ2-5	NA	NA	CASSPTGTAKETQYF	TGTGCCAGCTCACCAACCGGGACGGCGAAAGAGACCCAGTACTTC
TRBV7-9	TRBJ2-7	TRBD2	NA	CASCPWGAPGLADSYEQYF	TGTGCCAGCTGCCCCTGGGGGGCGCCGGGACTAGCGGACTCCTACGAGCAGTACTTC
TRBV19	TRBJ2-2	NA	NA	CASSIDSSSSTGELFF	TGTGCCAGTAGTATAGATAGTAGCTCGAGCACCGGGGAGCTGTTTTTT
TRBV21-1	TRBJ1-4	NA	NA	CATFIWQGLETNEKLFF	TGTGCCACCTTCATTTGGCAGGGACTGGAAACTAATGAAAAACTGTTTTTT
TRBV7-8	TRBJ1-5	NA	NA	CASSGGYEQPQHF	TGTGCCTCCTCGGGAGGGTATGAACAGCCCCAGCATTTT
TRBV19	TRBJ2-1	TRBD2	NA	CASSIVSGGNEQFF	TGTGCCAGTAGTATAGTGTCGGGGGGCAATGAGCAGTTCTTC
TRBV7-9	TRBJ2-5	TRBD2	once	CASSFPELAGGGGGETQYF	TGTGCCAGCAGCTTTCCAGAGCTAGCGGGAGGTGGTGGCGGGGAGACCCAGTACTTC
TRBV7-9	TRBJ2-1	NA	once	CASSNPSSSSYNEQFF	TGTGCCAGCAGCAACCCTTCTTCGAGCTCCTACAATGAGCAGTTCTTC
TRBV29-1	TRBJ2-2	NA	NA	CSVLPTDTPTGELFF	TGCAGCGTTTTACCGACGGACACTCCTACCGGGGAGCTGTTTTTT
TRBV7-9	TRBJ2-7	NA	NA	CASSFPGTLDEQYF	TGTGCCAGCAGCTTCCCCGGGACATTAGACGAGCAGTACTTC
TRBV28	TRBJ1-6	TRBD1	NA	CASSSGDSKGSPLHF	TGTGCCAGCAGTTCGGGGGACAGTAAGGGATCACCCCTCCACTTT
TRBV4-1	TRBJ1-2	NA	NA	CASSQEQGLLHGYTF	TGCGCCAGCAGCCAGGAACAGGGTTTACTTCATGGCTACACCTTC
TRBV13	TRBJ2-3	NA	few	CASSLGLRTDTQYF	TGTGCCAGCAGCTTAGGCCTAAGAACAGATACGCAGTATTTT
TRBV18	TRBJ2-5	TRBD1	NA	CASSPPPGQELSETQYF	TGTGCCAGCTCACCACCTCCGGGACAGGAGCTTTCAGAGACCCAGTACTTC
TRBV15	TRBJ2-2	TRBD2	NA	CATSISWTSGRAGELFF	TGTGCCACCAGCATCTCATGGACTAGCGGGAGGGCCGGGGAGCTGTTTTTT
TRBV10-3	TRBJ2-3	NA	NA	CAISDGTRTIPTDTQYF	TGTGCCATCAGTGACGGGACCCGGACTATCCCCACAGATACGCAGTATTTT
TRBV5-4	TRBJ1-2	TRBD1	few	CASSRYPTGVANGYTF	TGTGCCAGCAGCAGATACCCGACAGGGGTGGCGAATGGCTACACCTTC
TRBV28	TRBJ1-1	NA	once	CASSLHRPEAFF	TGTGCCAGCAGTTTACACCGACCTGAAGCTTTCTTT
TRBV5-1	TRBJ1-2	NA	NA	CASSLNRLGNYGYTF	TGCGCCAGTTCCCTAAATCGACTGGGAAACTATGGCTACACCTTC
TRBV6-5	TRBJ2-7	TRBD1	NA	CASSQTGQWGEQYF	TGTGCCAGCTCCCAAACGGGACAGTGGGGCGAGCAGTACTTC
TRBV10-3	TRBJ2-7	NA	NA	CAISEIPRIHYEQYF	TGTGCCATCAGTGAGATCCCCAGGATACACTACGAGCAGTACTTC
TRBV28	TRBJ2-7	TRBD2	NA	CASSFWGGSYEQYF	TGTGCCAGCAGTTTTTGGGGGGGCTCCTACGAGCAGTACTTC
TRBV14	TRBJ2-5	TRBD2	NA	CASSQGISGIETQYF	TGTGCCAGCAGCCAAGGAATTAGCGGGATAGAGACCCAGTACTTC
TRBV28	TRBJ2-5	TRBD2	NA	CASSTSGRFPQETQYF	TGTGCCAGCAGTACTAGCGGGAGGTTTCCCCAAGAGACCCAGTACTTC
TRBV13	TRBJ2-7	NA	NA	CASSSSRTGISLYEQYF	TGTGCCAGCAGCTCAAGCCGAACCGGGATCTCACTGTACGAGCAGTACTTC
TRBV5-1	TRBJ2-3	TRBD2	once	CASRPSGGLSTDTQYF	TGCGCCAGCAGGCCTAGCGGGGGTCTTAGCACAGATACGCAGTATTTT
TRBV7-9	TRBJ1-1	NA	NA	CASSLDAGTANTEAFF	TGTGCCAGCAGCTTAGACGCAGGGACGGCGAACACTGAAGCTTTCTTT
TRBV6-1	TRBJ2-7	TRBD2	NA	CASSDNQGLVPYEQYF	TGTGCCAGCAGTGACAACCAGGGACTAGTCCCCTACGAGCAGTACTTC
TRBV28	TRBJ2-5	TRBD1	NA	CASSPIRDRKETQYF	TGTGCCAGCAGCCCAATCCGGGACAGGAAAGAGACCCAGTACTTC
TRBV7-3	TRBJ1-1	NA	NA	CASSLGVGQEAFF	TGTGCCAGCAGCCTCGGGGTAGGCCAAGAAGCTTTCTTT
TRBV25-1	TRBJ2-7	NA	NA	CASSGITLSDRSSYEQYF	TGTGCCAGCAGTGGAATAACATTGAGCGACCGCTCTTCCTACGAGCAGTACTTC
TRBV2	TRBJ2-7	NA	NA	CASSEGGEQYF	TGTGCCAGCAGTGAAGGGGGCGAGCAGTACTTC
TRBV7-9	TRBJ1-1	TRBD1	NA	CASSPMGQGGAFF	TGTGCCAGCAGCCCAATGGGACAGGGGGGAGCTTTCTTT
TRBV5-5	TRBJ1-1	NA	few	CASSLLRGYTEAFF	TGTGCCAGCAGCTTATTGCGAGGCTACACTGAAGCTTTCTTT
TRBV4-2	TRBJ2-1	NA	NA	CASSQEGGSSYNEQFF	TGTGCCAGCAGCCAAGAAGGGGGGTCCTCCTACAATGAGCAGTTCTTC
TRBV6-6	TRBJ1-4	NA	NA	CASSTTGKLFF	TGTGCCAGCAGCACTACCGGAAAACTGTTTTTT
TRBV28	TRBJ2-1	NA	NA	CATRTGTSYNEQFF	TGTGCCACCCGAACCGGGACATCCTACAATGAGCAGTTCTTC
TRBV5-6	TRBJ2-7	NA	NA	CASSLGLTTYEQYF	TGTGCCAGCAGCTTGGGTCTCACCACCTACGAGCAGTACTTC
TRBV18	TRBJ2-1	TRBD2	NA	CASSPSGGDVWRYNEQFF	TGTGCCAGCTCACCAAGCGGGGGGGACGTTTGGAGATACAATGAGCAGTTCTTC